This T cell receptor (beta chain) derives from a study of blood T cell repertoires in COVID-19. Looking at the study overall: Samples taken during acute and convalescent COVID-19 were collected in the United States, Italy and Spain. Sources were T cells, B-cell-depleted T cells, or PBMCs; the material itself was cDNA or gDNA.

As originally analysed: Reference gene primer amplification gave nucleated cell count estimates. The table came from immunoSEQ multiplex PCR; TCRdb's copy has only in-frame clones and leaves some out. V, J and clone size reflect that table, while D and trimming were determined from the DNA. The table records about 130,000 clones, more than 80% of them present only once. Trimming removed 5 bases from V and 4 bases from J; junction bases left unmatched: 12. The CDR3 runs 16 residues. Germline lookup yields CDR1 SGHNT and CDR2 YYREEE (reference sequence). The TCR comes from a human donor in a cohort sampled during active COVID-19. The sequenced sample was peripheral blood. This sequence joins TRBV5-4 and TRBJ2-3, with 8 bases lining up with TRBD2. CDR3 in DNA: TGTGCCAGCAGTTCACCCGGGACTAGAAAGTCAGATACGCAGTATTTT. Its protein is CASSSPGTRKSDTQYF. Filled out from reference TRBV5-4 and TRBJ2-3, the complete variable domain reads ETGVTQSPTHLIKTRGQQVTLRCSSQSGHNTVSWYQQALGQGPQFIFQYYREEENGRGNFPPRFSGLQFPNYSSELNVNALELDDSALYLCASSSPGTRKSDTQYFGPGTRLTVL.